Described below is a single T cell receptor beta chain sequence and its context. Generated by immunoSEQ multiplex PCR, the TCRdb table keeps only in-frame clones and is missing some. The table records about 120,000 clones, around 92% of them present only once. The CDR3 length is 16 residues. V was pared by 0 bases and J by 0 bases, with 4 bases of the junction left unmatched. Per germline, CDR1 SGHRS and CDR2 YFSETQ. The sample belongs to a study of control samples from healthy donors and cancer patients. The sample taken for sequencing was blood. The V and J genes are TRBV5-1 and TRBJ1-2; 8 bases line up with TRBD1. This clonotype originated in a woman between 45 and 60 years old in good health. CDR3 residues: CASSLETGGANYGYTF. As DNA, the CDR3 is TGCGCCAGCAGCTTGGAAACAGGGGGAGCTAACTATGGCTACACCTTC. Full variable domain (missing parts from reference TRBV5-1 and TRBJ1-2): KAGVTQTPRYLIKTRGQQVTLSCSPISGHRSVSWYQQTPGQGLQFLFEYFSETQRNKGNFPGRFSGRQFSNSRSEMNVSTLELGDSALYLCASSLETGGANYGYTFGSGTRLTVV.